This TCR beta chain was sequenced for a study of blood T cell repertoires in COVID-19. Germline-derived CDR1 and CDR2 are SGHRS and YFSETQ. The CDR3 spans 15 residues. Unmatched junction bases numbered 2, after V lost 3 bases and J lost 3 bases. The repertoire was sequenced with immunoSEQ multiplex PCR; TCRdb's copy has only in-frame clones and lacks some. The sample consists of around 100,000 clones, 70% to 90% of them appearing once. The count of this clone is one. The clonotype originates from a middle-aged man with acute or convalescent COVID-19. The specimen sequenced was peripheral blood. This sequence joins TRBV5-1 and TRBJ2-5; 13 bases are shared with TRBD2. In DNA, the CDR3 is TGCGCCAGCAGCTCCGGGACTAGCGGGAAAGAGACCCAGTACTTC. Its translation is CASSSGTSGKETQYF.